A selection of T cell receptor beta chains follows, all from one sample in a study of a mutant IDH1 vaccine in newly diagnosed glioma. What these receptors recognize is not known. Assay used: immunoSEQ multiplex PCR; TCRdb lists only in-frame clones, some missing. The table records about 36,000 clones, roughly 80% of them present only once. Source: peripheral blood mononuclear cells (PBMCs), taken from a glioma patient whose treatment included an IDH1 peptide vaccine. The receptors were sampled from a woman in her twenties or thirties with glioma. Some clones in this sample may be carry-over from other donors' samples. CDR3s include the opening cysteine and the closing phenylalanine or tryptophan. A D gene is named only where the DNA matches it firmly. Clone size appears in some rows only: once, few, many, or a class for an expanded clone.

TRBD1,TRBJ1-4,TRBV30,few,14,TGTGCCTGGAGTGGGGACAGGGTGAATGAAAAACTGTTTTTT,CAWSGDRVNEKLFF
NA,TRBJ1-5,TRBV6-1,once,12,TGTGCCGAAGGGGTCCTCAATCAGCCCCAGCATTTT,CAEGVLNQPQHF
NA,TRBJ1-1,TRBV30,few,11,TGTGCCTGGACTAATTACTTAGAAGCTTTCTTT,CAWTNYLEAFF
TRBD2,TRBJ2-1,TRBV4-1,NA,16,TGCGCCAGCAGCCAAGAAGAACGGACTAGCTCCAATGAGCAGTTCTTC,CASSQEERTSSNEQFF
NA,TRBJ1-1,TRBV19,few,15,TGTGCCAGTAGTACCGGGGGCGGTGGATACACTGAAGCTTTCTTT,CASSTGGGGYTEAFF
NA,TRBJ1-5,TRBV29-1,NA,19,TGCAGCGTTGAAGATCTGGGCAGTTTATCCTCCTATAGCAATCAGCCCCAGCATTTT,CSVEDLGSLSSYSNQPQHF
NA,TRBJ1-4,TRBV6-5,once,14,TGTGCCAGCAGTTCCCAGCAGGGAGGAGAAAAACTGTTTTTT,CASSSQQGGEKLFF
NA,TRBJ2-7,TRBV6-5,few,14,TGTGCCAGCAGTATCGGGCCGCGCTCCTACGAGCAGTACTTC,CASSIGPRSYEQYF
NA,TRBJ1-1,TRBV7-8,NA,15,TGTGCCAGCAGCTTAATTAGGCGTGGGGACACTGAAGCTTTCTTT,CASSLIRRGDTEAFF
TRBD1,TRBJ1-3,TRBV5-4,NA,16,TGTGCCAGCAGCTTGCCAGGGGGCGTTTCTGGAAACACCATATATTTT,CASSLPGGVSGNTIYF
NA,TRBJ2-5,TRBV18,NA,16,TGTGCCAGCTCACCACGAACAGGCTCTGGGATAGAGACCCAGTACTTC,CASSPRTGSGIETQYF
NA,TRBJ2-7,TRBV10-3,few,12,TGTGCCATCTCAGCAGGGGTCTACGAGCAGTACTTC,CAISAGVYEQYF
NA,TRBJ2-1,TRBV4-1,NA,16,TGCGCCAGCAGCCAAGATGGAACAGCATCCTACAATGAGCAGTTCTTC,CASSQDGTASYNEQFF
TRBD2,TRBJ2-1,TRBV27,NA,18,TGTGCCAGCAGTCCAACATCGGGACTAGCGGGGCTCTACAATGAGCAGTTCTTC,CASSPTSGLAGLYNEQFF
NA,TRBJ1-4,TRBV29-1,few,12,TGCAGCGTTGAAACCCGAATAGGAAAACTGTTTTTT,CSVETRIGKLFF
NA,TRBJ1-2,TRBV19,NA,16,TGTGCCAGCCGCGGGGGGTACAGGGAAGGTTTACATGGCTACACCTTC,CASRGGYREGLHGYTF
NA,TRBJ1-5,TRBV21-1,NA,17,TGTGCCAGCAGCAAAGGAAGACAGGGTCTAAGCAATCAGCCCCAGCATTTT,CASSKGRQGLSNQPQHF
NA,TRBJ1-1,TRBV7-9,NA,14,TGTGCCAGCAGCTTGGACTCAGGTCGGACTGAAGCTTTCTTT,CASSLDSGRTEAFF
NA,TRBJ2-5,TRBV6-1,NA,12,TGTGCCAGCAGTGAGGGGGGTGAGACCCAGTACTTC,CASSEGGETQYF
NA,TRBJ1-1,TRBV30,NA,13,TGTGCCTGGACTCACGGGGGTGGCACTGAAGCTTTCTTT,CAWTHGGGTEAFF
NA,TRBJ2-3,TRBV11-3,NA,12,TGTGCCAGCAGCCCTATGATGGATACGCAGTATTTT,CASSPMMDTQYF
NA,TRBJ1-2,TRBV7-8,NA,14,TGTGCCAGCAGCTTAATTGGGGGCAGCTATGGCTACACCTTC,CASSLIGGSYGYTF
NA,TRBJ1-2,TRBV5-6,NA,12,TGTGCCAGCAGCTTGACGGACTATGGCTACACCTTC,CASSLTDYGYTF